This entry describes one T cell receptor beta chain. Genomic DNA was employed as the template in profiling TCR beta VDJ and CDR3. MiXCR, run by TCRdb on the reads, gives a single entry per CDR3 protein. The data hold approximately 59,000 distinct CDR3 sequences, with around 60% observed a single time. The sequenced patients had an expansion of CD8+CD57+ cells seen by flow cytometry. The data stem from a study of CD8+CD57+ T cells in acquired aplastic anemia. Specimen: sorted CD4+, CD8+, or CD8+CD57+ T cells (not recorded which) from PBMCs. This TCR came from a human donor with aplastic anemia.

The CDR3 spells CASTKEGTPEEETQYF. DNA of the CDR3: TGCGCCAGCACCAAGGAGGGGACCCCTGAGGAGGAGACCCAGTACTTC. The gene calls are TRBV4-1 and TRBJ2-5; D perhaps matches TRBD2 (6 bases). The CDR3 spans 16 residues. Germline V gene lookup returns CDR1 MGHRA and CDR2 YSYEKL. V was clipped by 7 bases and J by 5 bases, with 23 bases between them.